This T cell receptor (beta chain) was captured by sequencing in a study of T cell responses to AZD1222 COVID-19 vaccine. After removal of 6 bases from V and 5 bases from J, the junction contained 7 bases not matched to a gene. The germline V gene has CDR1 MNHEY and CDR2 SMNVEV (reference sequence). The CDR3 sequence is 14 residues long. Sequencing used immunoSEQ multiplex PCR; TCRdb keeps in-frame clones, though not all of them. Altogether 65,000 to 80,000 clones are present, roughly 80% being singletons, with the ten largest covering approximately 1.2%. Worth noting for this clone: Antigen: not known.

The study's findings and limits: Reportedly, close to half of spike-specific TCRs are directed against unmutated variant regions. CD4 TCRs linked to vaccination spanned spike, dominating at 160-218 and 743-854.

The chain is built from TRBV27 and TRBJ2-7, with 10 bases identical to TRBD2. The receptor was derived from an adult who received the AZD1222 COVID-19 vaccine. The sequencing here drew on peripheral blood, taken 28 days after the second AZD1222 dose. The CDR3 protein is CASSQGTSEHEQYF. As DNA, the CDR3 is TGTGCCAGCAGCCAAGGGACTAGCGAGCACGAGCAGTACTTC.